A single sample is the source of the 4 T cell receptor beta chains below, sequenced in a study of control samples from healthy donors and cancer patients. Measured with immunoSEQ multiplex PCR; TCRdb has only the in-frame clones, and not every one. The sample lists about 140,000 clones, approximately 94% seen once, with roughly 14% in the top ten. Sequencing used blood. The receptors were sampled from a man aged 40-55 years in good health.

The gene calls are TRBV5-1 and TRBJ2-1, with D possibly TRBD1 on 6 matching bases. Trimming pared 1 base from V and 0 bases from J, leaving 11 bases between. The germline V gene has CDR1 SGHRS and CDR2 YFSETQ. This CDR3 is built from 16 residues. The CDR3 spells CASSLSGANSYNEQFF. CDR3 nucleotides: TGCGCCAGCAGCTTGTCAGGGGCGAACTCCTACAATGAGCAGTTCTTC.

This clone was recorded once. The CDR3 region has the DNA TGCGCCAGCAGCTTTGGTCGGGGGGGTGGCTACACCTTC. Protein: CASSFGRGGGYTF. The rearrangement joins TRBV5-1 to TRBJ1-2, with D perhaps TRBD1 (5 bases). V was pared by 2 bases and J by 7 bases, with 12 bases between. This CDR3 contains 13 residues. The germline V gene encodes CDR1 SGHRS and CDR2 YFSETQ.

The CDR3 region is CASSSTGGNQPQHF. The CDR3 DNA reads as TGCGCCAGCAGCTCGACAGGAGGCAATCAGCCCCAGCATTTT. The genes are TRBV5-1 and TRBJ1-5; possibly TRBD1 for D (6 bases). This CDR3 is built from 14 residues. V lost 3 bases, J lost 2 bases, and 9 bases lay in between. The germline V gene encodes CDR1 SGHRS and CDR2 YFSETQ.

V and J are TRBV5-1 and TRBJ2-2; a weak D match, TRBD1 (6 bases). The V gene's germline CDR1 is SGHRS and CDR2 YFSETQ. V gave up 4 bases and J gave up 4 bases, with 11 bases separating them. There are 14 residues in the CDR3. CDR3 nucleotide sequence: TGCGCCAGCAGCCCCACGACAGGCACCGGGGAGCTGTTTTTT. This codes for CASSPTTGTGELFF.